Shown below are 22 T cell receptor beta chains from a single sample sequenced in a study of human T cells and chemical hapten exposure. Noted time point: pre-sensitization, week 0. Treatment specified: therapeutic diphenylcyclopropenone sensitization with weekly scalp DPC. TCRdb independently ran MiXCR on the RACE reads; one entry per CDR3 protein. The sample has 150,000 to 200,000 distinct CDR3 sequences; 30% are singletons. This specimen consisted of whole blood, obtained in connection with sensitization to the hapten diphenylcyclopropenone (DPC). These receptors were collected from a woman aged 30 to 39 with alopecia areata. Some clones in this sample may be carry-over from other donors' samples.

This clonotype was observed a handful of times. The chain employs TRBV6-2 or TRBV6-3 and TRBJ2-6, with D unresolved. V shed 4 bases and J shed 2 bases, with 6 bases lying between them. Germline-derived CDR1 and CDR2 are MNHEY and SVGEGT. The CDR3 has 14 residues. The CDR3 bases are TGTGCCAGCAGTTGGGGAACTGGGGCCAACGTCCTGACTTTC. Translation gives CASSWGTGANVLTF.

The chain couples TRBV4-3 to TRBJ2-3; tentatively, D is TRBD1 or TRBD2 (6 bases each). The CDR3 runs to 17 residues. The ends were cut back, 0 bases at V and 4 bases at J, with 17 bases in the middle. Germline V CDR1 and CDR2: LGHNA, YSLEER. This CDR3 reads CASSQERRRGVPDTQYF. In DNA, the CDR3 is TGCGCCAGCAGCCAAGAGAGGCGGAGGGGGGTACCAGATACGCAGTATTTT.

This chain joins TRBV19 and TRBJ2-5, with D tentatively TRBD2 (6 bases). The V gene lost 7 bases and the J gene lost 5 bases, with 11 bases spanning the gap. Per germline, CDR1 LNHDA and CDR2 SQIVND (reference sequence). The CDR3 is made up of 12 amino acids. CDR3 loop: CASNGGAETQYF. As DNA, the CDR3 is TGTGCCAGTAATGGCGGGGCCGAGACCCAGTACTTC.

The chain has TRBV29-1 and TRBJ2-7; possible D gene TRBD1, 6 bases. The CDR3 has 13 residues. Trimming shortened V by 4 bases and J by 6 bases, and 16 bases separated the two germline ends. Per germline, CDR1 SQVTM and CDR2 ANQGSEA. DNA for the CDR3: TGCAGCGTTGGGATTCAGGGGAAGGGCGAGCAGTACTTC. It specifies CSVGIQGKGEQYF.

The chain has TRBV18 and TRBJ1-3; 8 bases agree with TRBD1. The V gene end was trimmed by 0 bases and the J gene end by 0 bases; junction bases not matched to a gene: 1. This CDR3 has 16 amino acids. Germline values: CDR1 KGHSH, CDR2 LQKENI. This CDR3 is CASSPPDRASGNTIYF. CDR3 nucleotide sequence: TGTGCCAGCTCACCACCGGACAGGGCCTCTGGAAACACCATATATTTT.

This chain joins TRBV28 and TRBJ1-5; D remains unclear. CDR3 length equals 16 residues. Trimming pared 5 bases from V and 2 bases from J, leaving 16 bases between. From germline, CDR1 is MDHEN and CDR2 SYDVKM. The CDR3 DNA is TGTGCCAGCAGTCTAGAGACGGGAGAGGGCAATCAGCCCCAGCATTTT. Its translation is CASSLETGEGNQPQHF.

The chain uses TRBV27 and TRBJ1-1; 8 nucleotides agree with TRBD1. CDR1 and CDR2 from the germline V gene are MNHEY and SMNVEV (reference sequence). V trimming: 3 bases; J trimming: 4 bases; junction bases outside the gene matches: 4. The CDR3 contains 14 residues. CDR3 in DNA: TGTGCCAGCAGTTTTCAGGGGGCGGGCACTGAAGCTTTCTTT. Protein product: CASSFQGAGTEAFF.

This clonotype was recorded at least ten times. V and J are TRBV10-3 and TRBJ1-2, with 8 bases identical to TRBD1. The CDR3 spans 13 residues. With 4 bases clipped from V and 3 bases from J, the junction kept 1 base outside the gene matches. CDR1 and CDR2 from the germline V gene are ENHRY and SYGVKD. CDR3 nucleotides: TGTGCCATCAGTGGGGGACAGGACTATGGCTACACCTTC. Translation gives CAISGGQDYGYTF.

The chain uses TRBV11-1 and TRBJ2-7; D remains unclear. V lost 5 bases and J 3 bases, leaving 5 bases between the germline ends. Germline CDR1 and CDR2: SGHAT and FQDESV (reference sequence). This CDR3 has 11 amino acids. Here the CDR3 reads CASSKNYEQYF. CDR3 nucleotides: TGTGCCAGCAGCAAAAACTACGAGCAGTACTTC.

The chain is built from TRBV3-1 and TRBJ2-7, with 7 bases fitting TRBD2. The CDR3 is 13 amino acids. Trimming cost V 5 bases and J 5 bases; bases outside gene matches: 6. The germline V gene encodes CDR1 LGHDT and CDR2 YNNKEL (reference sequence). Here the CDR3 reads CASSLFGGNEQYF. CDR3 nucleotide sequence: TGTGCCAGCAGCTTATTCGGGGGGAACGAGCAGTACTTC.

This clonotype has more than one count but fewer than ten. This sequence joins TRBV12-3 or TRBV12-4 and TRBJ2-7; 8 bases are shared with TRBD2. The CDR3 is 15 residues long. The trim removed 1 base at V and 4 bases at J, leaving 6 bases unmatched. The chain's CDR3 is CASSLVSSGPYEQYF. The CDR3, as DNA: TGTGCCAGCAGTTTAGTTTCTAGCGGGCCATACGAGCAGTACTTC.

This rearrangement joins TRBV5-1 to TRBJ1-6; TRBD1 agrees at 7 bases. J gave up 9 bases and V 7 bases, and 16 bases lay outside the gene matches. The CDR3 consists of 16 residues. The germline gives CDR1 SGHRS, CDR2 YFSETQ. The CDR3 loop reads CASRRGPGDGSSPLHF. CDR3 bases: TGCGCCAGCCGGAGGGGGCCAGGAGACGGAAGTTCACCCCTCCACTTT.

The chain joins TRBV7-2 to TRBJ2-1; TRBD2 matches at 11 bases. Trimming took 5 bases from V and 6 from J; bases not matched to a gene: 6. This CDR3 contains 15 residues. CDR1 SGHTA and CDR2 FQGNSA come from the germline V gene. The CDR3 sequence: CASSPPGLAVNEQFF. The CDR3 DNA reads as TGTGCCAGCAGCCCACCGGGACTAGCGGTCAATGAGCAGTTCTTC.

This clonotype appeared a few times. This chain links TRBV20-1 with TRBJ1-1, with D perhaps matching TRBD1 (6 bases). Trimming shortened V by 2 bases and J by 4 bases, and 14 bases separated the two germline ends. The CDR3 runs to 14 residues. Germline assignment: CDR1 DFQATT and CDR2 SNEGSKA (reference sequence). CDR3 nucleotides: TGCAGTGCTAGAAAGGGGGGAGCGGGCACTGAAGCTTTCTTT. This translates into CSARKGGAGTEAFF.

The V gene is TRBV28, the J gene TRBJ1-5, with D uncertain. Trimming stripped 0 bases from V and 5 bases from J, with 11 bases between. The CDR3 extends over 15 amino acids. From germline, CDR1 is MDHEN and CDR2 SYDVKM. CDR3 residues: CASSLWRATDQPQHF. CDR3 nucleotides: TGTGCCAGCAGTTTATGGCGCGCAACCGATCAGCCCCAGCATTTT.

This clonotype was observed a handful of times. V and J are TRBV2 and TRBJ2-1, with D maybe TRBD1 (6 bases). CDR3 length equals 17 residues. Germline V CDR1 and CDR2: SNHLY, FYNNEI. Trimming cost V 0 bases and J 10 bases, with 22 bases left between them. This CDR3 reads CASSEAPQKRQVWEQFF. The CDR3 DNA reads TGTGCCAGCAGTGAAGCTCCGCAAAAACGACAGGTCTGGGAGCAGTTCTTC.

This rearrangement joins TRBV24-1 to TRBJ2-4; D might be TRBD1 or TRBD2, each matching 5 bases. The CDR3 loop spans 12 amino acids. Looked up from germline, CDR1 is KGHDR and CDR2 is SFDVKD. V lost 5 bases to trimming and J lost 16 bases, with 17 bases between them. The CDR3 is CATSVMTGPLYF. CDR3 DNA: TGTGCCACCAGTGTTATGACGGGACCGCTCTACTTC.

This clonotype came up a few times. Here the CDR3 reads CSARKDSYEQYF. DNA for the CDR3: TGCAGTGCTAGGAAGGACAGCTACGAGCAGTACTTC. The rearrangement joins TRBV20-1 to TRBJ2-7, with D possibly matching TRBD1 (6 bases). The germline V gene encodes CDR1 DFQATT and CDR2 SNEGSKA (reference sequence). With 3 bases removed from V and 3 bases from J, the gap between germline ends came to 9 bases. The CDR3 loop spans 12 amino acids.

This chain joins TRBV28 and TRBJ1-3, with 7 bases matching TRBD1. Germline-derived CDR1 and CDR2 are MDHEN and SYDVKM. Unmatched junction bases numbered 5, after V lost 6 bases and J lost 0 bases. CDR3 length: 15 amino acids. The CDR3 reads CASRDRKNSGNTIYF. CDR3 sequence (DNA): TGTGCCAGCAGGGACAGGAAAAACTCTGGAAACACCATATATTTT.

The genes are TRBV9 and TRBJ1-2, with TRBD1 matching over 9 bases. This CDR3 contains 15 residues. Germline V lookup: CDR1 SGDLS, CDR2 YYNGEE. V was pared by 4 bases and J by 0 bases, with 4 bases of the junction left unmatched. The DNA for the CDR3 is TGTGCCAGCAGCTTAGGGACAGGGACTAACTATGGCTACACCTTC. Protein sequence: CASSLGTGTNYGYTF.

The J gene is TRBJ1-4, the V gene TRBV4-3; 8 nucleotides align to TRBD1. The CDR3 is 16 amino acids. Germline lookup yields CDR1 LGHNA and CDR2 YSLEER. V lost 3 bases, J lost 5 bases, and 8 bases stayed unmatched. CDR3: CASSQNPGQVNEKLFF. CDR3 nucleotide sequence: TGCGCCAGCAGCCAGAACCCGGGACAGGTGAATGAAAAACTGTTTTTT.

The chain uses TRBV18 and TRBJ2-4, with a tentative D call TRBD2 (5 bases). V was cut by 1 base and J by 0 bases, with 16 bases left in between. The length of the CDR3 is 18 residues. Germline V gene data show CDR1 as KGHSH and CDR2 as LQKENI. The CDR3 DNA follows: TGTGCCAGCTCACCACGGATGAGGGCAGATCAAGCCAAAAACATTCAGTACTTC. Translated: CASSPRMRADQAKNIQYF.